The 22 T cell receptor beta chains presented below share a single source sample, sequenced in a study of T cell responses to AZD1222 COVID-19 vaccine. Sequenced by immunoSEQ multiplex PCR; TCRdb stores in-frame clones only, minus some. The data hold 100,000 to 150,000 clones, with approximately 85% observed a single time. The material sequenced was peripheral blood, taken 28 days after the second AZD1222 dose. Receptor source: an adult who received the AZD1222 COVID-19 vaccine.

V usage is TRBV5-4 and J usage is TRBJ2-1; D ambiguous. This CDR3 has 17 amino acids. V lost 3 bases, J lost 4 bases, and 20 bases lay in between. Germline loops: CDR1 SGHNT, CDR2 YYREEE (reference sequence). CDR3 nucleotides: TGTGCCAGCAGCTCCCCCTCGGGCCCCAGAAATTACAATGAGCAGTTCTTC. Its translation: CASSSPSGPRNYNEQFF.

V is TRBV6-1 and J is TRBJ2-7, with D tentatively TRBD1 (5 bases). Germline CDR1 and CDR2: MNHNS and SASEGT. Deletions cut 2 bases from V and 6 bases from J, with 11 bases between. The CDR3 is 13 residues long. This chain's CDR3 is CASSEPTVSEQYF. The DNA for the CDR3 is TGTGCCAGCAGTGAACCGACAGTCTCCGAGCAGTACTTC.

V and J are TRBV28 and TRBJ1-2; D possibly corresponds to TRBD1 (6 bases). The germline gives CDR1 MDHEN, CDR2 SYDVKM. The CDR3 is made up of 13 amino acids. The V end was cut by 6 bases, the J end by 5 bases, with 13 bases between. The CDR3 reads CASRKDSRYGYTF. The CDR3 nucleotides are TGTGCCAGCAGGAAGGACAGCAGATATGGCTACACCTTC.

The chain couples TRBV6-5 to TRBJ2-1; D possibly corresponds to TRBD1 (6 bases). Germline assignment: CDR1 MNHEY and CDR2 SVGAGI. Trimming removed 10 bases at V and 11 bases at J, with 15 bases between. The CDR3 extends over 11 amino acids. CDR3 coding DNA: TGTGCCACCCTCGGGACAAACCAGCAGTTCTTC. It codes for CATLGTNQQFF.

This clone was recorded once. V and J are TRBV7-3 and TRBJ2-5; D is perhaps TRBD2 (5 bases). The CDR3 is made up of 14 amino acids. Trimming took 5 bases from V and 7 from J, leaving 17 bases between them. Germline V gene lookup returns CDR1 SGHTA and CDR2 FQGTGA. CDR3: CASSPTGRAGTQYF. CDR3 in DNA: TGTGCCAGCAGCCCTACCGGCCGGGCGGGGACCCAGTACTTC.

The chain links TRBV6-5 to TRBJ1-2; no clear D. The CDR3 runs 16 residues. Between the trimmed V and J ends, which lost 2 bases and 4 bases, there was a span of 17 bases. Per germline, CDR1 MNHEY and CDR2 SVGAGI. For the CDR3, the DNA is TGTGCCAGCAGTTACCGACACTCGGCAATAATCTATGGCTACACCTTC. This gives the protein CASSYRHSAIIYGYTF.

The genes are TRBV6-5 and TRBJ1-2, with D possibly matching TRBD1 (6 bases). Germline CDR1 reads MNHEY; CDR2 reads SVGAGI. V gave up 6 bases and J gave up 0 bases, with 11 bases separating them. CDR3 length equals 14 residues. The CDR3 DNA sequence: TGTGCCAGCAGGATAAACAGGGCTAACTATGGCTACACCTTC. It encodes CASRINRANYGYTF.

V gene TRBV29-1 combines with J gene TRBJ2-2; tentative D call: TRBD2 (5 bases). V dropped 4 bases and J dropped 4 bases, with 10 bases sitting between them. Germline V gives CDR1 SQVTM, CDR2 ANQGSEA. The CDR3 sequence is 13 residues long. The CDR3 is CSVVTGSTGELFF. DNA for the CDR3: TGCAGCGTTGTCACGGGGAGCACCGGGGAGCTGTTTTTT.

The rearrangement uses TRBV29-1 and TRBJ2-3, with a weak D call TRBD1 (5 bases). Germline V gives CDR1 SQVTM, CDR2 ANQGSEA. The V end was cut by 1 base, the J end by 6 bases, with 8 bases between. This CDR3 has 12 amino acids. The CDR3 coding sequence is TGCAGCGTTGAAGTGGGGCGGGATACGCAGTATTTT. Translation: CSVEVGRDTQYF.

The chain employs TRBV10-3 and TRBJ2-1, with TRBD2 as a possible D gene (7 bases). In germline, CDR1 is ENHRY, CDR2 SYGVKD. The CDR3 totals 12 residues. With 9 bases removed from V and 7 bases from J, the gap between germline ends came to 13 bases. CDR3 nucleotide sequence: TGTGCCATAGGGGGGGACCGTAATGAGCAGTTCTTC. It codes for CAIGGDRNEQFF.

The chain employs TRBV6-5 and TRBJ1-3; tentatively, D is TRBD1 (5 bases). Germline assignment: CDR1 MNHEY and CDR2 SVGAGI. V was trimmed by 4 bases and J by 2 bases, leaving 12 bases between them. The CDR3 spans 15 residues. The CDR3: CASSSSQGTGNTIYF. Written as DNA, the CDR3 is TGTGCCAGCAGTTCCTCTCAGGGAACTGGAAACACCATATATTTT.

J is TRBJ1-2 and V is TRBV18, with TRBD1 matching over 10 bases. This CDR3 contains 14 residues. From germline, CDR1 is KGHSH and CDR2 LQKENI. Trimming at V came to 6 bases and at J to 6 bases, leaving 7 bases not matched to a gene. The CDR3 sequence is CASSPGTGANGYTF. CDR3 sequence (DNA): TGTGCCAGCTCCCCCGGGACAGGGGCTAATGGCTACACCTTC.

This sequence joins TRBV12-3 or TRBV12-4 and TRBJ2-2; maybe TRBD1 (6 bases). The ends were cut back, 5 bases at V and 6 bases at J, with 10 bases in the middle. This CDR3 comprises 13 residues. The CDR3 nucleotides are TGTGCCAGCAGTCCCACAGGGCCCGGGGAGCTGTTTTTT. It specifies CASSPTGPGELFF.

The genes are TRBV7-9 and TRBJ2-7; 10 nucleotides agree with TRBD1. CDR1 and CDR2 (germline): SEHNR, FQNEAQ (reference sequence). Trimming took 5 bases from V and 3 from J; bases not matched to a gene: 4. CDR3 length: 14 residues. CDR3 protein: CASSEGQGIYEQYF. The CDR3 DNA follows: TGTGCCAGCAGCGAGGGACAGGGGATCTACGAGCAGTACTTC.

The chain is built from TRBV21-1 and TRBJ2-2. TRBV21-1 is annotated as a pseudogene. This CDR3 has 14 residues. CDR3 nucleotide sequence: TGTGCCAGCAGCAAACCCAAGGCCGGCGGGGAGCTGTTTTTT. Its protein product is CASSKPKAGGELFF.

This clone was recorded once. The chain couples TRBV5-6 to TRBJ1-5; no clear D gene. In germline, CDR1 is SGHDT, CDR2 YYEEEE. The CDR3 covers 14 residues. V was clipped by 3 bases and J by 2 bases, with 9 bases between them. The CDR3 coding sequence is TGTGCCAGCAGCTACATCGATGGCAATCAGCCCCAGCATTTT. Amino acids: CASSYIDGNQPQHF.

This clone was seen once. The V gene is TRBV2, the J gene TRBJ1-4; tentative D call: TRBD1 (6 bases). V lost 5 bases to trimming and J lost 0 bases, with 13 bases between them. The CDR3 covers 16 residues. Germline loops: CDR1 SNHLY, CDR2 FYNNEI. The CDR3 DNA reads TGTGCCAGCAGTTTACAGGGCCCTGCAACTAATGAAAAACTGTTTTTT. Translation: CASSLQGPATNEKLFF. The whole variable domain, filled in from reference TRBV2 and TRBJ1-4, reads EPEVTQTPSHQVTQMGQEVILRCVPISNHLYFYWYRQILGQKVEFLVSFYNNEISEKSEIFDDQFSVERPDGSNFTLKIRSTKLEDSAMYFCASSLQGPATNEKLFFGSGTQLSVL.

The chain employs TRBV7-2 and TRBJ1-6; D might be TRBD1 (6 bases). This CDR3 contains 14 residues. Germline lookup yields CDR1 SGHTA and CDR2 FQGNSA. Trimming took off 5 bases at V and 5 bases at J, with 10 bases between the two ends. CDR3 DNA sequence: TGTGCCAGCAGCCCCCAGGGGAATAATTCACCCCTCCACTTT. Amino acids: CASSPQGNNSPLHF. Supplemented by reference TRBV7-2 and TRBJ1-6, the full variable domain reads GAGVSQSPSNKVTEKGKDVELRCDPISGHTALYWYRQSLGQGLEFLIYFQGNSAPDKSGLPSDRFSAERTGGSVSTLTIQRTQQEDSAVYLCASSPQGNNSPLHFGNGTRLTVT.

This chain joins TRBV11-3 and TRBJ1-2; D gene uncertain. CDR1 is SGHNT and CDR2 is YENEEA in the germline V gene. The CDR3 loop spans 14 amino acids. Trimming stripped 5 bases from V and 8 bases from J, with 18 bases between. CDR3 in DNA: TGTGCCAGCAGCCAACCACCGGAGCGGGTAGGCTACACCTTC. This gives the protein CASSQPPERVGYTF.

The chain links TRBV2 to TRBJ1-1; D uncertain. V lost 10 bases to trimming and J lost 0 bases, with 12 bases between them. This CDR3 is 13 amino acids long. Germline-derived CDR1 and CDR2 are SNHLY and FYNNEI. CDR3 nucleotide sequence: TGTGCCACCCGGGCGGCGGTGAACACTGAAGCTTTCTTT. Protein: CATRAAVNTEAFF.

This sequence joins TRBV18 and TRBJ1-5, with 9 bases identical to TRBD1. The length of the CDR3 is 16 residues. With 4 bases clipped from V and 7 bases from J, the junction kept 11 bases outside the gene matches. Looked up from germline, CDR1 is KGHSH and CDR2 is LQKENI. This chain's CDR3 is CASSLEQGALGQPQHF. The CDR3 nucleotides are TGTGCCAGCTCACTGGAACAGGGGGCCTTGGGACAGCCCCAGCATTTT.

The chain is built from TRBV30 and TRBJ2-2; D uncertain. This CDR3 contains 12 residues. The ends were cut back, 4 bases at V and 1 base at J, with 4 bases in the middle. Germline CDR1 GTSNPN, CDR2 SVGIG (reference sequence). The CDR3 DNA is TGTGCCTGGACTCAGAACACCGGGGAGCTGTTTTTT. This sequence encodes CAWTQNTGELFF.